This T cell receptor beta chain was obtained from a study of blood T cell repertoires in COVID-19. Study information: The United States, Italy and Spain supplied acute and convalescent COVID-19 samples.

This CDR3 is 16 amino acids long. The authors' processing: Amplified reference gene primers provided the basis for estimating nucleated cell counts. Using immunoSEQ multiplex PCR, the repertoire was profiled, and TCRdb retains in-frame clones only, with some absent. Clone size and the V and J calls come from that table; the DNA yielded D and trimming. The table includes about 230,000 clones, 65% to 90% detected once. The sequence derives from a man between 40 and 49 years old who had recovered from COVID-19. The chain joins TRBV21-1 to TRBJ2-3; the table calls TRBD2, which could not be checked here. TRBV21-1 is annotated as a pseudogene. The sequenced sample consisted of peripheral blood. The DNA of the CDR3 is TGTGCCAGCAGCAAAGCGGTTAGCGGGGGGTTCCATACGCAGTATTTT. It is translated as CASSKAVSGGFHTQYF.